Below are 11 T cell receptor beta chains sequenced from a single sample in a study of T cell repertoires in cytomegalovirus infection. TCRdb reanalysed the reads using MiXCR and keeps one entry per CDR3 protein. In the table there are around 260,000 distinct CDR3 sequences, about 25% of which are singletons. The sequenced sample was PBMCs. Every receptor here comes from a human donor in good health (CMV status not recorded). Some clones in this sample may be carry-over from other donors' samples.

This clonotype occurred a few times. The chain links TRBV12-3 or TRBV12-4 to TRBJ2-7; a weak D match, TRBD2 (5 bases). This CDR3 has 12 residues. V was shortened by 5 bases and J by 5 bases, with 10 bases between the two germline ends. CDR3 nucleotide sequence: TGTGCCAGCAGTCGGACCGGGGACGAGCAGTACGTC. Amino acid sequence: CASSRTGDEQYV.

The DNA of the CDR3 is TGTGCCAGCAGCCTTGTCTGGGGAGGGAATTCACCCCTCCACTTT. Encoded protein: CASSLVWGGNSPLHF. This sequence joins TRBV11-2 and TRBJ1-6; D unclear. CDR1 and CDR2 (germline): SGHAT, FQNNGV. Trimming removed 5 bases at V and 7 bases at J, with 15 bases between. The CDR3 is 15 residues long. Variable domain in full (rest from reference TRBV11-2 and TRBJ1-6): EAGVAQSPRYKIIEKRQSVAFWCNPISGHATLYWYQQILGQGPKLLIQFQNNGVVDDSQLPKDRFSAERLKGVDSTLKIQPAKLEDSAVYLCASSLVWGGNSPLHFGNGTRLTVT.

The chain links TRBV11-2 to TRBJ2-1; possibly TRBD2 for D (6 bases). The CDR3 spans 16 residues. Germline CDR1 and CDR2: SGHAT and FQNNGV. The V end was cut by 1 base, the J end by 4 bases, with 14 bases between. CDR3 sequence: CASSLVRSGFYNEQFF. The CDR3 DNA reads as TGTGCCAGCAGCTTAGTACGCAGCGGGTTTTACAATGAGCAGTTCTTC.

This chain connects TRBV19 to TRBJ1-5; D remains ambiguous. The V gene's germline CDR1 is LNHDA and CDR2 SQIVND (reference sequence). Deletions cut 5 bases from V and 7 bases from J, with 12 bases between. This CDR3 region has 13 residues. CDR3 loop: CASSLWQLQPQHF. CDR3 in DNA: TGTGCCAGTAGTTTGTGGCAGCTCCAGCCCCAGCATTTT.

This rearrangement joins TRBV28 to TRBJ2-2; D gene unclear. The germline CDR1 and CDR2 sequences are MDHEN and SYDVKM. With 3 bases removed from V and 0 bases from J, the gap between germline ends came to 8 bases. The CDR3 runs to 15 residues. This chain's CDR3 is CASSFTLTNTGELFF. The CDR3 DNA is TGTGCCAGCAGTTTCACACTCACGAACACCGGGGAGCTGTTTTTT.

This clonotype was counted only a few times. The V gene is TRBV20-1, the J gene TRBJ2-5; D perhaps matches TRBD1 (6 bases). The CDR3 contains 13 residues. Germline CDR1 reads DFQATT; CDR2 reads SNEGSKA (reference sequence). Deletions cut 3 bases from V and 4 bases from J, with 12 bases between. CDR3 nucleotide sequence: TGCAGTGCTAGGGGTACAGGGTTAGAGACCCAGTACTTC. This sequence encodes CSARGTGLETQYF.

This clonotype was counted at least ten times. This rearrangement joins TRBV7-2 to TRBJ2-7, with D unresolved. This CDR3 is built from 11 residues. Germline V lookup: CDR1 SGHTA, CDR2 FQGNSA. Trimming removed 8 bases at V and 5 bases at J, with 10 bases between. The CDR3 is CASSSRNEQYF. The CDR3 DNA follows: TGTGCCAGCTCCTCGAGGAACGAGCAGTACTTC.

This clonotype was seen a few times. The V and J genes are TRBV20-1 and TRBJ2-3, with TRBD1 as a possible D gene (6 bases). CDR1 and CDR2 (germline): DFQATT, SNEGSKA (reference sequence). V lost 1 base and J 3 bases, leaving 14 bases between the germline ends. The CDR3 consists of 15 residues. The CDR3 nucleotides are TGCAGTGCTAGAGGGTCAGGGGCCGGGACAGATACGCAGTATTTT. Protein product: CSARGSGAGTDTQYF.

At least ten counts were recorded for this clonotype. The chain employs TRBV20-1 and TRBJ2-7; D not resolved. The CDR3 spans 12 residues. V dropped 1 base and J dropped 2 bases, with 6 bases sitting between them. Germline assignment: CDR1 DFQATT and CDR2 SNEGSKA (reference sequence). Written as DNA, the CDR3 is TGCAGTGCTAGAGTAAGCCCCTACGAGCAGTACTTC. It specifies CSARVSPYEQYF.

This clonotype came up many times. This chain links TRBV6-2 or TRBV6-3 with TRBJ1-1; D uncertain. Germline-derived CDR1 and CDR2 are MNHEY and SVGEGT. This CDR3 has 14 residues. V lost 4 bases to trimming and J lost 8 bases, with 17 bases between them. DNA of the CDR3: TGTGCCAGCAGTTCCGGGAGGCGAAGTTCCGAAGCTTTCTTT. Translating it yields CASSSGRRSSEAFF.

The chain is built from TRBV20-1 and TRBJ1-4; D is unresolved. Per germline, CDR1 DFQATT and CDR2 SNEGSKA (reference sequence). V was pared by 0 bases and J by 0 bases, with 11 bases between. CDR3 length: 16 residues. CDR3 amino acids: CSARDPGAATNEKLFF. The CDR3 nucleotides are TGCAGTGCTAGAGATCCAGGAGCCGCAACTAATGAAAAACTGTTTTTT.